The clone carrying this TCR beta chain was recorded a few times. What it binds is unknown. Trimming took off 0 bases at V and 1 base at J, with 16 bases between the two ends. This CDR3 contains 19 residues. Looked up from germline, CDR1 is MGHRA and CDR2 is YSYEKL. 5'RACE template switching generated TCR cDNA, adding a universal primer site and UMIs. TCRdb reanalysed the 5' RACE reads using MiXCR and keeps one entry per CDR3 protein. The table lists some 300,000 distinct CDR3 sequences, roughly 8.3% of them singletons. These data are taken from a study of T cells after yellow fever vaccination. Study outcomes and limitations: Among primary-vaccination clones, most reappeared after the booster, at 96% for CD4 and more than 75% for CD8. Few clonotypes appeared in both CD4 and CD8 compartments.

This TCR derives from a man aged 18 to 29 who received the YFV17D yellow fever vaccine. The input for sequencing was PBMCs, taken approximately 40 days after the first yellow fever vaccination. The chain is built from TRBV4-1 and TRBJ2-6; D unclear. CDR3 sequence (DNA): TGCGCCAGCAGCCAAGATCGGGTAAAACTAAGGTCTGGGGCCAACGTCCTGACTTTC. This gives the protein CASSQDRVKLRSGANVLTF.